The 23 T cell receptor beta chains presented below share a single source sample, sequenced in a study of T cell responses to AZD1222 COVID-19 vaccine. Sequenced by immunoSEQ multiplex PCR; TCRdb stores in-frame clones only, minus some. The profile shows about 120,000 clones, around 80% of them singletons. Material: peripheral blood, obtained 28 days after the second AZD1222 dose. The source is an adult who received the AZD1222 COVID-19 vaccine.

CDR3 sequence: CASSLFDPREGYTF. The CDR3 DNA reads TGTGCCAGCAGCTTGTTTGACCCAAGAGAGGGGTACACCTTC. The chain uses TRBV5-6 and TRBJ1-2, with D perhaps TRBD1 (5 bases). Trimming cost V 1 base and J 11 bases, with 18 bases left between them. Germline V gene sequence: CDR1 SGHDT, CDR2 YYEEEE. CDR3 length: 14 residues. The variable domain in full, completed from reference TRBV5-6 and TRBJ1-2, reads DAGVTQSPTHLIKTRGQQVTLRCSPKSGHDTVSWYQQALGQGPQFIFQYYEEEERQRGNFPDRFSGHQFPNYSSELNVNALLLGDSALYLCASSLFDPREGYTFGSGTRLTVV.

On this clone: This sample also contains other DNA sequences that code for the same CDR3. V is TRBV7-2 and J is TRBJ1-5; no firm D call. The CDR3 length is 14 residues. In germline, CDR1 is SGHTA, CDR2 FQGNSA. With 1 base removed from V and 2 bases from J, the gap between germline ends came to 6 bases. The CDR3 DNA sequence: TGTGCCAGCAGCTTAGTAGGTGGCAATCAGCCCCAGCATTTT. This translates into CASSLVGGNQPQHF.

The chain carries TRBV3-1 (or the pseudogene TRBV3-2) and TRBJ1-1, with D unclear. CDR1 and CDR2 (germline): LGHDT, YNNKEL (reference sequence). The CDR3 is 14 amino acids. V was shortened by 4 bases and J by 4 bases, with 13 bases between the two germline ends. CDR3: CASSPLREGTEAFF. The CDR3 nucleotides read TGTGCCAGCAGCCCCCTTAGGGAGGGCACTGAAGCTTTCTTT.

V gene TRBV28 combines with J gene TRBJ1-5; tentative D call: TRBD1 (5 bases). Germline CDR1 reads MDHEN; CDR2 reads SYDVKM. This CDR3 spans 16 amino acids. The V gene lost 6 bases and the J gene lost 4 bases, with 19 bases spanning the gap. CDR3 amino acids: CASSTAEGPRNQPQHF. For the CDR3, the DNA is TGTGCCAGCAGCACCGCGGAGGGGCCTCGAAATCAGCCCCAGCATTTT.

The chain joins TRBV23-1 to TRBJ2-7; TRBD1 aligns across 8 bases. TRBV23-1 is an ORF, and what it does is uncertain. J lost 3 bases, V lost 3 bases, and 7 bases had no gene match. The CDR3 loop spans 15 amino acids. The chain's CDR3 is CASSHRQGTVYEQYF. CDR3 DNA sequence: TGCGCCAGCAGTCACAGACAGGGGACAGTCTACGAGCAGTACTTC.

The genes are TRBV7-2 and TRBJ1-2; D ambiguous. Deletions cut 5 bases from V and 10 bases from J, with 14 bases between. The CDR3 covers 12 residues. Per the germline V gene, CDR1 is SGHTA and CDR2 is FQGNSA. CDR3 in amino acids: CASSPLLRFYTF. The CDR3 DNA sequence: TGTGCCAGCAGCCCCCTCCTCAGGTTCTACACCTTC.

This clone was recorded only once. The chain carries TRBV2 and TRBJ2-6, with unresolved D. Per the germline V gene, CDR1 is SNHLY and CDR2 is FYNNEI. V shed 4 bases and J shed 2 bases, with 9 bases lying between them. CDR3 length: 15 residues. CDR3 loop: CASSALLTGANVLTF. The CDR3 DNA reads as TGTGCCAGCAGTGCGTTGCTTACTGGGGCCAACGTCCTGACTTTC.

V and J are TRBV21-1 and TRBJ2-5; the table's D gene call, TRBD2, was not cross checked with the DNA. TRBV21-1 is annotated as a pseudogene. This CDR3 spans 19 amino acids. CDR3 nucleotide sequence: TGTGCCAGCAGGACCGAGGCCCTACTACTAGCGGGGGGGCAAGAGACCCAGTACTTC. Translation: CASRTEALLLAGGQETQYF.

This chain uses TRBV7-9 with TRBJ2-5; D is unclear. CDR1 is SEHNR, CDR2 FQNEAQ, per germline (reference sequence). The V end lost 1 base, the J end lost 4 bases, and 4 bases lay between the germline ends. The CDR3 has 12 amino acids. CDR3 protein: CASSLGRETQYF. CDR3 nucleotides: TGTGCCAGCAGCTTAGGGCGAGAGACCCAGTACTTC.

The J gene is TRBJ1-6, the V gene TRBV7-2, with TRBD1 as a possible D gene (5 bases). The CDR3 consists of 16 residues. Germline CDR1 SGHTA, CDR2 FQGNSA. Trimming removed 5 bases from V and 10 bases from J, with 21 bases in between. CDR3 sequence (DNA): TGTGCCAGCAGCCTCCGCCCCGGACATTGGGGATCACCCCTCCACTTT. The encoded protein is CASSLRPGHWGSPLHF.

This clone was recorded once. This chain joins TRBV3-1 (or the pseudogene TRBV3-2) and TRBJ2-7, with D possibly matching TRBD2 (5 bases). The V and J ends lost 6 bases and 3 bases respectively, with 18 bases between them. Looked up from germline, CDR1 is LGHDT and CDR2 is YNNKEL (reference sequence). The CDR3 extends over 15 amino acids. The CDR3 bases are TGTGCCAGCAGTCTGTATTGGACTCACTTCTACGAGCAGTACTTC. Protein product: CASSLYWTHFYEQYF.

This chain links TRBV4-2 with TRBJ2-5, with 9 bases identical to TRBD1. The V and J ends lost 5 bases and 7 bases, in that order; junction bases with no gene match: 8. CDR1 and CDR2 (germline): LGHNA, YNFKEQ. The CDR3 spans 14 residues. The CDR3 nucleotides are TGTGCCAGCAGCTCCGGGACAGGGTCCTTGACCCAGTACTTC. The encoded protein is CASSSGTGSLTQYF.

The CDR3 loop reads CASSRDRNTEAFF. CDR3 DNA sequence: TGCGCCAGCAGCCGGGACAGGAACACTGAAGCTTTCTTT. The rearrangement uses TRBV5-1 and TRBJ1-1; 7 nucleotides match TRBD1. The CDR3 loop spans 13 amino acids. Trimming removed 4 bases from V and 1 base from J; junction bases left unmatched: 1. Germline V gene data show CDR1 as SGHRS and CDR2 as YFSETQ.

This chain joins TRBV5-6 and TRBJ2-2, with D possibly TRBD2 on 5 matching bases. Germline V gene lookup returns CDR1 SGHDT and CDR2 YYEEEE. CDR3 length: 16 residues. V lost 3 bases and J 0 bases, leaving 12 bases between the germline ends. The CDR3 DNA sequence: TGTGCCAGCAGCTCTCCAAAGGGAGCGAACACCGGGGAGCTGTTTTTT. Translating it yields CASSSPKGANTGELFF.

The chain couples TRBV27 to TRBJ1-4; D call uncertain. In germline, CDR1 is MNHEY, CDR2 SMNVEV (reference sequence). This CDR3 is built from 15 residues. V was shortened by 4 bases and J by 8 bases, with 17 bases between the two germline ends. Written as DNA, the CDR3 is TGTGCCAGCAGTTCACGGGCAAACCCTTGGGAAAAACTGTTTTTT. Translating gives CASSSRANPWEKLFF.

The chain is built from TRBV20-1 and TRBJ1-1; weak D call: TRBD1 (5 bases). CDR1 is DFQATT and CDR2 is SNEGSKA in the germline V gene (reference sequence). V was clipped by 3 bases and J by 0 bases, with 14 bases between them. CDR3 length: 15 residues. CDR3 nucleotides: TGCAGTGCTAGTTCAGCGGGACGGATGAACACTGAAGCTTTCTTT. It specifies CSASSAGRMNTEAFF.

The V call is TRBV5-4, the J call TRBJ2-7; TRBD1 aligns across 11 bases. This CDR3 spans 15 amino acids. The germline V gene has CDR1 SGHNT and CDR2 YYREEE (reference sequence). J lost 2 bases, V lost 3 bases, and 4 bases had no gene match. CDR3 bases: TGTGCCAGCAGCTCTCTGGGACAGGGGGCCTACGAGCAGTACTTC. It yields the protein CASSSLGQGAYEQYF. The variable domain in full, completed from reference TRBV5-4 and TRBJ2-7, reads ETGVTQSPTHLIKTRGQQVTLRCSSQSGHNTVSWYQQALGQGPQFIFQYYREEENGRGNFPPRFSGLQFPNYSSELNVNALELDDSALYLCASSSLGQGAYEQYFGPGTRLTVT.

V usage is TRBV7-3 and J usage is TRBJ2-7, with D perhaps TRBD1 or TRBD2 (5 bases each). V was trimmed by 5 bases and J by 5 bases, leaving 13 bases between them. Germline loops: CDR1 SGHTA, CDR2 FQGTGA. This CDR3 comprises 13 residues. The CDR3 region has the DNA TGTGCCAGCAGCCGGGACCCGAAGGACGAGCAGTACTTC. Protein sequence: CASSRDPKDEQYF. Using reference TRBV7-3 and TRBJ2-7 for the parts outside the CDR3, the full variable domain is GAGVSQTPSNKVTEKGKYVELRCDPISGHTALYWYRQSLGQGPEFLIYFQGTGAADDSGLPNDRFFAVRPEGSVSTLKIQRTERGDSAVYLCASSRDPKDEQYFGPGTRLTVT.

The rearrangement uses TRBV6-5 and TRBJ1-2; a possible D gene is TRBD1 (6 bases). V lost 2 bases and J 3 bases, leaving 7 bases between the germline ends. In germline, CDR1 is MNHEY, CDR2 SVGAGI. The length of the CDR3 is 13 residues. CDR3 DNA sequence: TGTGCCAGCAGTTACGAGGGGGACTATGGCTACACCTTC. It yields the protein CASSYEGDYGYTF.

The DNA for the CDR3 is TGTGCCAGCAGCTTAACAGCGGGAGGTTCCGAGCAGTACTTC. Amino acid sequence: CASSLTAGGSEQYF. The rearrangement joins TRBV7-3 to TRBJ2-7; 9 bases are a match to TRBD2. Germline CDR1 and CDR2: SGHTA and FQGTGA. V shed 0 bases and J 6 bases; nucleotides not matched to a gene: 3. The CDR3 runs 14 residues.

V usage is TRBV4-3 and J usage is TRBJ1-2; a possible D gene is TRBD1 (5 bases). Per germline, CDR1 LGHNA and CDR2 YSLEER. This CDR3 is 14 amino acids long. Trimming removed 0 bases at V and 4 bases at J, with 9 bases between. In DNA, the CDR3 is TGCGCCAGCAGCCAAGACAGGGTCCTCTATGGCTACACCTTC. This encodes CASSQDRVLYGYTF.

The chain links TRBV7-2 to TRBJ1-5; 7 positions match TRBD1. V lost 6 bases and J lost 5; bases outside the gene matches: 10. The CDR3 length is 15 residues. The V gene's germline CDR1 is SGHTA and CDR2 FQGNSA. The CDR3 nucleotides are TGTGCCAGCAGTTCCTCACAGGGGCCCCATCAGCCCCAGCATTTT. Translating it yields CASSSSQGPHQPQHF.

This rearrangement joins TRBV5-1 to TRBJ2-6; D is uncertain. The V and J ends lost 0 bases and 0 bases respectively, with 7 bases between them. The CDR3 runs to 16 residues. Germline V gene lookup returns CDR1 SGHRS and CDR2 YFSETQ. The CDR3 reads CASSLAGNSGANVLTF. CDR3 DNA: TGCGCCAGCAGCTTGGCCGGAAACTCTGGGGCCAACGTCCTGACTTTC.